This T cell receptor (beta chain) was documented in a study of cytomegalovirus exposure and HLA in healthy donors. Study conclusions and caveats: Reports indicated that the classifier achieved high specificity and sensitivity in diagnosing cytomegalovirus status. V- and J-gene trimming in TCR beta was tied to a missense DCLRE1C variant by an analysis performed later.

Both 60 Vbeta primers and 13 Jbeta primers went into the PCR. This table comes from immunoSEQ multiplex PCR, and its TCRdb copy is limited to in-frame clones, with some not included. This table has some 150,000 clones, 65% to 90% appearing once. The V gene's germline CDR1 is LGHNA and CDR2 YSLEER. CDR3 size: 13 residues. Trimming cost V 0 bases and J 12 bases; bases outside gene matches: 7. This clone was counted a few times. Its target is not known. The clonotype was recovered from a woman aged 50 to 65 in good health and CMV-seropositive. The sequenced sample consisted of PBMCs. The rearrangement joins TRBV4-3 to TRBJ1-2, with 7 bases lining up with TRBD1. CDR3 region: CASSQDRQGTHTF. The CDR3, as DNA: TGCGCCAGCAGCCAAGATCGACAGGGTACCCACACCTTC.